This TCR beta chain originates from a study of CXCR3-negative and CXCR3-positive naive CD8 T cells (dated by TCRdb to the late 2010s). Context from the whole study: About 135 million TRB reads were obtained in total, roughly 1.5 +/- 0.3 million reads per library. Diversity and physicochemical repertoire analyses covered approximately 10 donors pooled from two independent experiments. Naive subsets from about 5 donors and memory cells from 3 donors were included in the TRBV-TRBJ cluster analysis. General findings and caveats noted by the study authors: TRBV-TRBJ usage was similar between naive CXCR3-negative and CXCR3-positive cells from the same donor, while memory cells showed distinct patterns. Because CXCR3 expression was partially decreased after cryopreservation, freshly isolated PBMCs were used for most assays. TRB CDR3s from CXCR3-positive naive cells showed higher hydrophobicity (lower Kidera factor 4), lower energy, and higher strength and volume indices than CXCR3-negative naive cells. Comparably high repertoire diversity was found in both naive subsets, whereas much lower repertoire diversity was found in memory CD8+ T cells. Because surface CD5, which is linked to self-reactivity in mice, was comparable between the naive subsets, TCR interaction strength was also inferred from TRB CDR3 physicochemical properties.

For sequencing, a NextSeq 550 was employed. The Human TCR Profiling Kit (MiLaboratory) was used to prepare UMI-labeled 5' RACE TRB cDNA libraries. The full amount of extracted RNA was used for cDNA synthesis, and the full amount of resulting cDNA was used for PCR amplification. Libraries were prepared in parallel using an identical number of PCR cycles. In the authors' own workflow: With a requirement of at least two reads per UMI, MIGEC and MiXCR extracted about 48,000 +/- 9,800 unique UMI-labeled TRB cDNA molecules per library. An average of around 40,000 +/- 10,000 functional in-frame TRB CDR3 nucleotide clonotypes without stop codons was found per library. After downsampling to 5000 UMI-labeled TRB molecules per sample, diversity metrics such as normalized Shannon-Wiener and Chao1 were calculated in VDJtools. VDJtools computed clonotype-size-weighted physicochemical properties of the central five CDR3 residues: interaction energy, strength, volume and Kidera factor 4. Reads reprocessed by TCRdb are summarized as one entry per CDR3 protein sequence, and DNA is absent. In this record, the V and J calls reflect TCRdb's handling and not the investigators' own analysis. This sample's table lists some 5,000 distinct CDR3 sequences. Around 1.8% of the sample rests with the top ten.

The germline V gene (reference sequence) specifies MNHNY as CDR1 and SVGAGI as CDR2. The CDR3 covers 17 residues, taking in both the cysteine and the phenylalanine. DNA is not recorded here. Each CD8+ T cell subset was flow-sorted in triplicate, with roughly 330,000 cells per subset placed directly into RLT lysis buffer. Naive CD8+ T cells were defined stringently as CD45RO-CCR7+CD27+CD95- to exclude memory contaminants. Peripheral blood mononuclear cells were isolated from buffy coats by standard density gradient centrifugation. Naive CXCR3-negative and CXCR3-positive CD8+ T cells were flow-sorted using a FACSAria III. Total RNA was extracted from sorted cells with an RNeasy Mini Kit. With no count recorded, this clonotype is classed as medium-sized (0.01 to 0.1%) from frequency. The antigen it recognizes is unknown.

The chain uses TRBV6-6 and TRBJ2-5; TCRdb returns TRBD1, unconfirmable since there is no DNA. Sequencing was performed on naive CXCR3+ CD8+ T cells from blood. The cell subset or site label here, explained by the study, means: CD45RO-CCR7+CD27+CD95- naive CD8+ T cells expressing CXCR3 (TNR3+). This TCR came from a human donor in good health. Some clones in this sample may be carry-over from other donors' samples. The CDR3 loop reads CASSPTRLGQSQETQYF.